Listed below are T cell receptor beta chains from one sample, sequenced in a study of cytomegalovirus exposure and HLA in healthy donors. Profiled with immunoSEQ multiplex PCR; TCRdb holds only in-frame clones, not every one. This sample yields 200,000 to 250,000 clones, of which roughly 80% are seen a single time; around 1.7% belongs to the top ten. Material: PBMCs. All receptors derive from a man aged 50 to 59 in good health and CMV-seronegative. The CDR3 runs from the conserved cysteine through the conserved F or W. Each record gives: V gene, clone size, J gene, D gene, CDR3 protein, CDR3 DNA. D genes are given only for firm matches. Size tells how often a clone was seen (once, few, many) or the class of an expanded clone, and some rows leave it out.

V gene: TRBV7-9
clone size: -
J gene: TRBJ1-5
D gene: TRBD1
CDR3 protein: CSSSLSDRGQNQPQHF
CDR3 DNA: TGTTCCAGCAGCTTAAGTGACAGGGGGCAAAATCAGCCCCAGCATTTT

V gene: TRBV9
clone size: -
J gene: TRBJ2-6
D gene: TRBD2
CDR3 protein: CASSPASGNTGANVLTF
CDR3 DNA: TGTGCCAGCAGCCCCGCTAGCGGGAATACTGGGGCCAACGTCCTGACTTTC

V gene: TRBV13
clone size: -
J gene: TRBJ2-1
D gene: -
CDR3 protein: CASSQGLPQLSEQFF
CDR3 DNA: TGTGCCAGCAGCCAGGGACTCCCACAACTGAGTGAGCAGTTCTTC

V gene: TRBV5-6
clone size: -
J gene: TRBJ1-2
D gene: -
CDR3 protein: CASSKGGVGYTF
CDR3 DNA: TGTGCCAGCAGCAAAGGGGGGGTTGGCTACACCTTC

V gene: TRBV7-2
clone size: -
J gene: TRBJ1-2
D gene: -
CDR3 protein: CASSWTEANYGYTF
CDR3 DNA: TGTGCCAGCAGCTGGACAGAAGCTAACTATGGCTACACCTTC

V gene: TRBV18
clone size: -
J gene: TRBJ2-3
D gene: TRBD2
CDR3 protein: CASSPPWASGHTDTQYF
CDR3 DNA: TGTGCCAGCTCACCCCCCTGGGCTAGCGGGCACACAGATACGCAGTATTTT

V gene: TRBV18
clone size: -
J gene: TRBJ2-7
D gene: -
CDR3 protein: CASTKSEGLEQYF
CDR3 DNA: TGTGCCAGCACCAAATCAGAGGGCCTCGAGCAGTACTTC

V gene: TRBV6-6
clone size: -
J gene: TRBJ2-2
D gene: TRBD1
CDR3 protein: CASSSHRGRDTGELFF
CDR3 DNA: TGTGCCAGCAGTTCCCACAGGGGGCGGGACACCGGGGAGCTGTTTTTT

V gene: TRBV5-1
clone size: -
J gene: TRBJ2-1
D gene: TRBD2
CDR3 protein: CASSLNPAGGGSGSEQFF
CDR3 DNA: TGCGCCAGCAGCCTAAACCCTGCGGGAGGGGGGTCAGGGAGTGAGCAGTTCTTC

V gene: TRBV30
clone size: -
J gene: TRBJ2-7
D gene: TRBD2
CDR3 protein: CAWSVSSGPYEQYF
CDR3 DNA: TGTGCCTGGAGTGTTTCTAGCGGACCTTACGAGCAGTACTTC

V gene: TRBV2
clone size: -
J gene: TRBJ2-1
D gene: TRBD2
CDR3 protein: CASSELAGGHEQFF
CDR3 DNA: TGTGCCAGCAGTGAGCTAGCGGGAGGTCATGAGCAGTTCTTC

V gene: TRBV27
clone size: -
J gene: TRBJ2-7
D gene: -
CDR3 protein: CASRRPSAGSYEQYF
CDR3 DNA: TGTGCCAGCAGACGACCATCTGCAGGGTCCTACGAGCAGTACTTC

V gene: TRBV19
clone size: -
J gene: TRBJ2-2
D gene: -
CDR3 protein: CASSARRGNGGELFF
CDR3 DNA: TGTGCCAGTAGTGCGCGCAGGGGAAATGGCGGGGAGCTGTTTTTT

V gene: TRBV30
clone size: -
J gene: TRBJ1-4
D gene: TRBD1
CDR3 protein: CAWSVTGGIFEKLFF
CDR3 DNA: TGTGCCTGGAGTGTAACAGGGGGAATTTTTGAAAAACTGTTTTTT

V gene: TRBV28
clone size: few
J gene: TRBJ2-5
D gene: -
CDR3 protein: CASSPYPPQGQETQYF
CDR3 DNA: TGTGCCAGCAGTCCTTACCCTCCCCAGGGCCAAGAGACCCAGTACTTC

V gene: TRBV28
clone size: -
J gene: TRBJ2-1
D gene: -
CDR3 protein: CASSNIGAAPYNEQFF
CDR3 DNA: TGTGCCAGCAGTAACATTGGGGCAGCTCCCTACAATGAGCAGTTCTTC

V gene: TRBV2
clone size: -
J gene: TRBJ1-5
D gene: -
CDR3 protein: CASSEDATVPGPQHF
CDR3 DNA: TGTGCCAGCAGTGAAGATGCGACCGTCCCAGGGCCCCAGCATTTT

V gene: TRBV27
clone size: -
J gene: TRBJ1-1
D gene: TRBD1
CDR3 protein: CASSYRGRDTEAFF
CDR3 DNA: TGTGCCAGCAGTTACAGGGGGCGTGACACTGAAGCTTTCTTT

V gene: TRBV9
clone size: -
J gene: TRBJ1-1
D gene: TRBD1
CDR3 protein: CASSDKTGFVSEAFF
CDR3 DNA: TGTGCCAGCAGCGATAAGACAGGGTTTGTCTCTGAAGCTTTCTTT

V gene: TRBV7-3
clone size: -
J gene: TRBJ2-1
D gene: TRBD2
CDR3 protein: CASSLIAGGIGNEQFF
CDR3 DNA: TGTGCCAGCAGCTTAATAGCGGGGGGGATAGGCAATGAGCAGTTCTTC

V gene: TRBV27
clone size: -
J gene: TRBJ2-5
D gene: -
CDR3 protein: CASSLRDTAETQYF
CDR3 DNA: TGTGCCAGCAGTTTAAGGGACACCGCCGAGACCCAGTACTTC

V gene: TRBV10-3
clone size: -
J gene: TRBJ2-1
D gene: TRBD1
CDR3 protein: CAISKIRDRGNNEQFF
CDR3 DNA: TGTGCCATCAGTAAGATCCGGGACAGGGGGAACAATGAGCAGTTCTTC

V gene: TRBV7-9
clone size: -
J gene: TRBJ1-2
D gene: -
CDR3 protein: CASSLGGGGEEGYTF
CDR3 DNA: TGTGCCAGCAGCTTAGGCGGTGGAGGGGAGGAGGGCTACACCTTC

V gene: TRBV7-9
clone size: -
J gene: TRBJ2-5
D gene: -
CDR3 protein: CASSQIGQTQETQYF
CDR3 DNA: TGTGCCAGCAGCCAGATCGGACAGACCCAAGAGACCCAGTACTTC

V gene: TRBV30
clone size: -
J gene: TRBJ2-7
D gene: TRBD2
CDR3 protein: CAWSVGLAGADEQYF
CDR3 DNA: TGTGCCTGGAGTGTCGGGCTAGCGGGAGCGGACGAGCAGTACTTC

V gene: TRBV7-7
clone size: once
J gene: TRBJ2-1
D gene: TRBD2
CDR3 protein: CASSHGTSGPNNEQFF
CDR3 DNA: TGTGCTAGCAGCCACGGGACTAGCGGACCCAACAATGAGCAGTTCTTC

V gene: TRBV9
clone size: -
J gene: TRBJ2-1
D gene: TRBD2
CDR3 protein: CASSVDSGRGNEQFF
CDR3 DNA: TGTGCCAGCAGCGTAGACAGCGGGAGAGGGAATGAGCAGTTCTTC

V gene: TRBV4-1
clone size: -
J gene: TRBJ2-1
D gene: TRBD1
CDR3 protein: CASSQRTGDNEQFF
CDR3 DNA: TGCGCCAGCAGCCAGAGGACAGGGGACAATGAGCAGTTCTTC

V gene: TRBV10-3
clone size: -
J gene: TRBJ1-1
D gene: TRBD1
CDR3 protein: CAIRIDGPGGTEAFF
CDR3 DNA: TGTGCCATCAGGATTGATGGACCAGGGGGCACTGAAGCTTTCTTT

V gene: TRBV10-3
clone size: many
J gene: TRBJ1-3
D gene: -
CDR3 protein: CAISENEDSGNTIYF
CDR3 DNA: TGTGCCATCAGTGAGAACGAGGACTCTGGAAACACCATATATTTT

V gene: TRBV27
clone size: -
J gene: TRBJ2-1
D gene: -
CDR3 protein: CASRRIGRGQFF
CDR3 DNA: TGTGCCAGCAGACGCATAGGAAGAGGGCAGTTCTTC

V gene: TRBV28
clone size: -
J gene: TRBJ2-7
D gene: TRBD1
CDR3 protein: CASGGQGVGSYEQYF
CDR3 DNA: TGTGCCAGCGGAGGACAGGGAGTTGGGTCCTACGAGCAGTACTTC

V gene: TRBV18
clone size: -
J gene: TRBJ2-1
D gene: TRBD1
CDR3 protein: CASSPPRGRGRLAYNEQFF
CDR3 DNA: TGTGCCAGCTCACCACCGAGGGGTAGGGGGCGCCTGGCATACAATGAGCAGTTCTTC